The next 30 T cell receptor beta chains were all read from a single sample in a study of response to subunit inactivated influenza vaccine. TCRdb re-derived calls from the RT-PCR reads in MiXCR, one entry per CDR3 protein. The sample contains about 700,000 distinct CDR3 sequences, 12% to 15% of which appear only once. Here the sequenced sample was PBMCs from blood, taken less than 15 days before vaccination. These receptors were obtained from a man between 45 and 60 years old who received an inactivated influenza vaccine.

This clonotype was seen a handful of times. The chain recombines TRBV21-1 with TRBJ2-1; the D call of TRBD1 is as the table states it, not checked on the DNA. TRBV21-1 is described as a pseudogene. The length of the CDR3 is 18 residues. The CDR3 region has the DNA TGTGCCAGCAGCAAAGCACCTGTAAAGACAGGGCCCTACAATGAGCAGTTCTTC. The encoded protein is CASSKAPVKTGPYNEQFF.

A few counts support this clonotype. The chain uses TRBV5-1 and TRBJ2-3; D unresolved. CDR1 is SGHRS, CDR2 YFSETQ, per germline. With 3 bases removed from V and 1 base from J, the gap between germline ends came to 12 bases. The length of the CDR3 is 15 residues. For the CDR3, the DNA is TGCGCCAGCAGCTCGCAAGCCTCTGGCACAGATACGCAGTATTTT. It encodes CASSSQASGTDTQYF.

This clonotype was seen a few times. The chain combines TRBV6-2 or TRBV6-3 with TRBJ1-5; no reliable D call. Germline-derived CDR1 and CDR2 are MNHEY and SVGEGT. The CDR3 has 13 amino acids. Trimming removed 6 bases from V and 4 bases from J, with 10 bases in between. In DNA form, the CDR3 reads TGTGCCAGCAGCCGTCCGGCAAATCAGCCCCAGCATTTT. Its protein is CASSRPANQPQHF.

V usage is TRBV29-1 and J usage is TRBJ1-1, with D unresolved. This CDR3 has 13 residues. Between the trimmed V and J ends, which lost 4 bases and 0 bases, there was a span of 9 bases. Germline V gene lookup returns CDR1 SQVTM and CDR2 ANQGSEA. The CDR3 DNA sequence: TGCAGCGTTGCTAGGACGGTGAACACTGAAGCTTTCTTT. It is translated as CSVARTVNTEAFF.

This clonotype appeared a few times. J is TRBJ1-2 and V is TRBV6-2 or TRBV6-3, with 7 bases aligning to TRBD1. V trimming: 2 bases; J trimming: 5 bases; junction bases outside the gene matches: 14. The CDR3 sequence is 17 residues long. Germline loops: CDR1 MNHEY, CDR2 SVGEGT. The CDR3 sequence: CASSYGIGTVATYGYTF. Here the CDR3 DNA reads TGTGCCAGCAGTTACGGCATCGGGACAGTTGCCACTTATGGCTACACCTTC.

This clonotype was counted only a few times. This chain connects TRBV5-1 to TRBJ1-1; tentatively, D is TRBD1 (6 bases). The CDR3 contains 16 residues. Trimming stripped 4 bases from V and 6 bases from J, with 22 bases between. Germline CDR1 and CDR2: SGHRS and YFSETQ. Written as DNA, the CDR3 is TGCGCCAGCAGCCGTTCGAACTTCCGGGACACCCCTGAAGCTTTCTTT. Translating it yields CASSRSNFRDTPEAFF.

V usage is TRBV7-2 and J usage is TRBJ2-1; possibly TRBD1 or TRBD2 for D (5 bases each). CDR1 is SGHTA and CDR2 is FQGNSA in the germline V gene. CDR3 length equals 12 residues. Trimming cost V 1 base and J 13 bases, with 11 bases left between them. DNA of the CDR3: TGTGCCAGCAGCTTAGGGGGACCCGACCAGTTCTTC. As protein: CASSLGGPDQFF.

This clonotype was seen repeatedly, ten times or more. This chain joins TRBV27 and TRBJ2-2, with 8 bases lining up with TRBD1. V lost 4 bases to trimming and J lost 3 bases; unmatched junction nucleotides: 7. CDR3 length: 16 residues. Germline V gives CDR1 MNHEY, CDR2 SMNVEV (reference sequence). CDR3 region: CASSYITGGDTGELFF. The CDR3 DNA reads TGTGCCAGCAGTTACATTACAGGGGGAGACACCGGGGAGCTGTTTTTT.

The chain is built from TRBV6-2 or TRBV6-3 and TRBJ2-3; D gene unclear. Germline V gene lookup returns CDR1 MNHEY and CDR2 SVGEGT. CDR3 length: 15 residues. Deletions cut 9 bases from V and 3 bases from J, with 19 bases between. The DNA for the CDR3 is TGTGCCAGTCAGCGACTGAATTCACTTACAGATACGCAGTATTTT. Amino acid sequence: CASQRLNSLTDTQYF.

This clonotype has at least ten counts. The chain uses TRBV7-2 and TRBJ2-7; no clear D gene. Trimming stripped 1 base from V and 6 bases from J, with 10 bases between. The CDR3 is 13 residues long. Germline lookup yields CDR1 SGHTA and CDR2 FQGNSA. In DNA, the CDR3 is TGTGCCAGCAGCTTAGACGCCGTCGGCGAGCAGTACTTC. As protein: CASSLDAVGEQYF.

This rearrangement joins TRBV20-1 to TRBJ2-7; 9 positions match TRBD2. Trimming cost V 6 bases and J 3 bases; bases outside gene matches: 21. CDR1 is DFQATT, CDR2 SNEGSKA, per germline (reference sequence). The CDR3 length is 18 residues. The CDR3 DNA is TGCAGTGCCAGGAATGTAGCGGGAGTCCCGGGAGTCAACTACGAGCAGTACTTC. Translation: CSARNVAGVPGVNYEQYF.

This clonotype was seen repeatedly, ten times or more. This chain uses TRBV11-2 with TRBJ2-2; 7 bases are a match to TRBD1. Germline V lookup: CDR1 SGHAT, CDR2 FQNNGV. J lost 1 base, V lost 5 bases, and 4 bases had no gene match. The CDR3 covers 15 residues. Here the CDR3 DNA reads TGTGCCAGCAGCCCCTGGGACAGGAACACCGGGGAGCTGTTTTTT. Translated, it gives CASSPWDRNTGELFF. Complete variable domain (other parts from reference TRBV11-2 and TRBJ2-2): EAGVAQSPRYKIIEKRQSVAFWCNPISGHATLYWYQQILGQGPKLLIQFQNNGVVDDSQLPKDRFSAERLKGVDSTLKIQPAKLEDSAVYLCASSPWDRNTGELFFGEGSRLTVL.

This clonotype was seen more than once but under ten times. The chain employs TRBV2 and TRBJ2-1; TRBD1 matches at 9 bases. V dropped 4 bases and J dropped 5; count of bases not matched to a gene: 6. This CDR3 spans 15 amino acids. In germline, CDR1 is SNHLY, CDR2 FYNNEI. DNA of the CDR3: TGTGCCAGCAGTGCGGGACAGGGTTTCGACAATGAGCAGTTCTTC. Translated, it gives CASSAGQGFDNEQFF.

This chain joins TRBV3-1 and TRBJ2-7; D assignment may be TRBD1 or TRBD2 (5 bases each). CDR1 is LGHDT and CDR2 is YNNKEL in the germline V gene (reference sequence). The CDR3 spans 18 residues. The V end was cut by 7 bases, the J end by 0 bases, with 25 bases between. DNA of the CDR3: TGTGCCAGCATTCAGGAAGGGGACCACAGAGGGACCTCCTACGAGCAGTACTTC. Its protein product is CASIQEGDHRGTSYEQYF.

As DNA, the CDR3 is TGCGCCAGCAGCAGGACTCCGTCGGGCGAGCAGTACTTC. Translated: CASSRTPSGEQYF. The chain uses TRBV5-1 and TRBJ2-7; TRBD2 might be the D (5 bases). This CDR3 contains 13 residues. CDR1 SGHRS and CDR2 YFSETQ come from the germline V gene. Trimming took off 4 bases at V and 6 bases at J, with 14 bases between the two ends. Full variable domain (remainder filled in from reference TRBV5-1 and TRBJ2-7): KAGVTQTPRYLIKTRGQQVTLSCSPISGHRSVSWYQQTPGQGLQFLFEYFSETQRNKGNFPGRFSGRQFSNSRSEMNVSTLELGDSALYLCASSRTPSGEQYFGPGTRLTVT.

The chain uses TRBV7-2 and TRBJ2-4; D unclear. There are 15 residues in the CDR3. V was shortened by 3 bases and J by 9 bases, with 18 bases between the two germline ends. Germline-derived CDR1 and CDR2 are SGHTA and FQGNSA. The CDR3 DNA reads TGTGCCAGCAGCTTTATTTCGTTAGGGTCTGGCATTCAGTACTTC. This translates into CASSFISLGSGIQYF.

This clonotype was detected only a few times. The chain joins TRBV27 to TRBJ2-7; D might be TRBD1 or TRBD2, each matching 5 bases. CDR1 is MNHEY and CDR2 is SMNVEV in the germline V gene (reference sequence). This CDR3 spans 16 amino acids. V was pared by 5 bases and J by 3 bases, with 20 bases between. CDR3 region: CASSLGDSGLNYEQYF. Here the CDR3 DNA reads TGTGCCAGCAGTCTCGGCGACAGTGGACTTAACTACGAGCAGTACTTC.

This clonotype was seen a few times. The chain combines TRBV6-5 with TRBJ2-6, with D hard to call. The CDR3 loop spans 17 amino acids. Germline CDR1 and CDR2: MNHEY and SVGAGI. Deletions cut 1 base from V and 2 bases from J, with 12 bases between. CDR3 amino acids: CASSYLIRFTGANVLTF. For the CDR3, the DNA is TGTGCCAGCAGTTACTTAATTCGGTTCACTGGGGCCAACGTCCTGACTTTC.

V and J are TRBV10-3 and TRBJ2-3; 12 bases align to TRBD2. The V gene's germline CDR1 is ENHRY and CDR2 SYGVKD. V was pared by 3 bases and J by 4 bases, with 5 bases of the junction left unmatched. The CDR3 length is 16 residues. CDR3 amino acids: CAISEAPSGGADTQYF. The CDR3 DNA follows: TGTGCCATCAGTGAAGCTCCTAGCGGGGGGGCAGATACGCAGTATTTT.

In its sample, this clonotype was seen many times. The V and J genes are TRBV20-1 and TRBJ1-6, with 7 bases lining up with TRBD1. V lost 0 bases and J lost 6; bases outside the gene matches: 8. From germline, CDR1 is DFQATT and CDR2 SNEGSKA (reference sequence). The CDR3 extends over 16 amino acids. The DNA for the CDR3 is TGCAGTGCTAGAGAAGCTAACAGGGGCGCTAATTCACCCCTCCACTTT. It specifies CSAREANRGANSPLHF.

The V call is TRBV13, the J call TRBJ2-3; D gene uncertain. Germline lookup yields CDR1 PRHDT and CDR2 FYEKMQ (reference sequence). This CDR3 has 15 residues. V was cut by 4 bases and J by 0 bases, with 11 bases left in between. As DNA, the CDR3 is TGTGCCAGCAGCTCCACCGGGCCCAGCACAGATACGCAGTATTTT. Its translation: CASSSTGPSTDTQYF. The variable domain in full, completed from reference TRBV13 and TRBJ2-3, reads AAGVIQSPRHLIKEKRETATLKCYPIPRHDTVYWYQQGPGQDPQFLISFYEKMQSDKGSIPDRFSAQQFSDYHSELNMSSLELGDSALYFCASSSTGPSTDTQYFGPGTRLTVL.

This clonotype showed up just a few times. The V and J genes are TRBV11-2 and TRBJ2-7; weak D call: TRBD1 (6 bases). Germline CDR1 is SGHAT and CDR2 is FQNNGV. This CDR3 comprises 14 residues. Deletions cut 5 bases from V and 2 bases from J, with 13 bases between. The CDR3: CASSHGTSTYEQYF. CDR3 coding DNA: TGTGCCAGCAGCCACGGGACATCAACCTACGAGCAGTACTTC.

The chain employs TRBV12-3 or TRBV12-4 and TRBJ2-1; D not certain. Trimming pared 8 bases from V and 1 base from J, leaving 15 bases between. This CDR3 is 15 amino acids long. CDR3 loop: CASLEVGKSYNEQFF. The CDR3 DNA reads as TGTGCCAGCTTAGAGGTAGGGAAATCCTACAATGAGCAGTTCTTC.

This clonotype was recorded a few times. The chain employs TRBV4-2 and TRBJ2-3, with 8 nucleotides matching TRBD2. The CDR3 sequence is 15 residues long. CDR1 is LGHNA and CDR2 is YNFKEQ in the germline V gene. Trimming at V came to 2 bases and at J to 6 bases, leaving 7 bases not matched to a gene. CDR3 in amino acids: CASSQRSGGGDTQYF. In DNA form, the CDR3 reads TGTGCCAGCAGCCAACGGTCGGGAGGGGGTGATACGCAGTATTTT.

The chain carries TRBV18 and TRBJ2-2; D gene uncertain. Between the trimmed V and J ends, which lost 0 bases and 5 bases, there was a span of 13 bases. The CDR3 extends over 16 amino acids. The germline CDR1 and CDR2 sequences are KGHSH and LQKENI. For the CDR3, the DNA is TGTGCCAGCTCACCACCGCAGACGTGGTCTACCGGGGAGCTGTTTTTT. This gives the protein CASSPPQTWSTGELFF.

CDR3 protein: CASSQDPGGRQPQHF. CDR3 bases: TGTGCCAGCAGCCAAGACCCAGGGGGACGTCAGCCCCAGCATTTT. This chain joins TRBV4-2 and TRBJ1-5; TRBD1 matches 7 bases. Germline V gene data show CDR1 as LGHNA and CDR2 as YNFKEQ. J was trimmed by 6 bases and V by 0 bases; bases with no gene match: 5. This CDR3 is built from 15 residues.

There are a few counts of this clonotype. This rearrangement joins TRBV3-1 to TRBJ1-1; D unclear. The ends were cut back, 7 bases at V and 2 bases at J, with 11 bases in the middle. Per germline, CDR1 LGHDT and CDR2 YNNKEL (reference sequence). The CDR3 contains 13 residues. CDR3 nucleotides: TGTGCCAGCACCCCGGGGAGTAACACTGAAGCTTTCTTT. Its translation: CASTPGSNTEAFF.

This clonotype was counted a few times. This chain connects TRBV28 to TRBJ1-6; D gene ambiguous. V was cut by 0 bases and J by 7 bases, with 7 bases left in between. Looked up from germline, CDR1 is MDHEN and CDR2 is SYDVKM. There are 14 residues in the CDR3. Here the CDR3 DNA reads TGTGCCAGCAGTTTATGGGTTGGGAATTCACCCCTCCACTTT. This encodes CASSLWVGNSPLHF.

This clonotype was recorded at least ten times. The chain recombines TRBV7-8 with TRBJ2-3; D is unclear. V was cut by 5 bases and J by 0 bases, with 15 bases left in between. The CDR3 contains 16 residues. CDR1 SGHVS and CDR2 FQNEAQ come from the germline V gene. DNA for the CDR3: TGTGCCAGCAGCCCTCAAACAGCATCTAGCACAGATACGCAGTATTTT. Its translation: CASSPQTASSTDTQYF.

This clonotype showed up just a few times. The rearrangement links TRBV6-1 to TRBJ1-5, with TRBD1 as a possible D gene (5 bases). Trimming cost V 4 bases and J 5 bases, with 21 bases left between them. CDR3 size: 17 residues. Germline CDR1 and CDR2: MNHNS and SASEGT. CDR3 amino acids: CASSVFSGFKVDQPQHF. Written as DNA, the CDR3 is TGTGCCAGCAGTGTCTTTTCAGGGTTCAAAGTTGATCAGCCCCAGCATTTT.